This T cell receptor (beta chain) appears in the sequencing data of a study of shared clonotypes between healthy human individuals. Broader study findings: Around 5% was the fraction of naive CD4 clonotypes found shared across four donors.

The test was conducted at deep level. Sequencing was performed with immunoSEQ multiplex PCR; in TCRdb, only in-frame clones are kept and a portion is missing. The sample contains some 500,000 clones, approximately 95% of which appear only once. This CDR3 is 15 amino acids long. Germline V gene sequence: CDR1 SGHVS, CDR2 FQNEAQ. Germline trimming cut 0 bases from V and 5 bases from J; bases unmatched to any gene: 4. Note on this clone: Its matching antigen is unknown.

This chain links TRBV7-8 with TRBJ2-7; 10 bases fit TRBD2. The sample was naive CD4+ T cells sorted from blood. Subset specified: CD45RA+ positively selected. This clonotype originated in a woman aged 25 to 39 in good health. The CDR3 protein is CASSLARAGGHEQYF. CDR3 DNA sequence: TGTGCCAGCAGCTTAGCGAGAGCGGGAGGGCACGAGCAGTACTTC.